This T cell receptor beta chain stems from a study of T cell repertoires in cytomegalovirus infection. As for the study in general: Indicated by public TCR beta signatures were CMV infection and matching HLA type. General study points: The study identified carriers of CMV plus the relevant HLA from cumulative public TCR beta family frequency. The ex vivo response showed dominance by HLA-C-restricted CMV-specific TCR beta clonotypes.

TCRdb called the reads again in MiXCR, with one record for every CDR3 protein. The sample has fewer than 550,000 distinct CDR3 sequences, around 11% seen once. CDR3 size: 16 residues. V trimming: 0 bases; J trimming: 0 bases; junction bases outside the gene matches: 8. Germline V gene lookup returns CDR1 DFQATT and CDR2 SNEGSKA (reference sequence). This clonotype occurred many times. Its cognate antigen is unknown. The receptor's source is a human donor in good health (CMV status not recorded). Some clones in this sample may be carry-over from other donors' samples. The chain couples TRBV20-1 to TRBJ2-7; 7 bases line up with TRBD2. Sequencing input: PBMCs. The CDR3 loop is CSARDLGAGSSYEQYF. The DNA of the CDR3 is TGCAGTGCTAGAGATCTCGGAGCGGGAAGCTCCTACGAGCAGTACTTC.